These T cell receptor beta chains were read from a single sample in a study of blood T cells in healthy people across ages. Each CDR3 protein gets one entry after TCRdb re-called the 5' RACE reads with MiXCR. Of about 730,000 distinct CDR3 sequences in the sample, 35% to 45% were seen once. The source material was blood. Receptors were obtained from a woman aged 55-69 years in good health. CDR3s include the opening cysteine and the closing phenylalanine or tryptophan. D genes are given only for firm matches. Only some rows state a clone size, as once, few, many or a class for expanded clones.

abundance,d_gene,j_gene,v_gene,len,CDR3aa,CDR3nt
-,TRBD1,TRBJ2-1,TRBV20-1,12,CSATQGTNEQFF,TGCAGTGCCACACAGGGGACCAATGAGCAGTTCTTC
-,TRBD1,TRBJ2-5,TRBV7-2,14,CASSWTGLQETQYF,TGTGCCAGCAGCTGGACAGGACTTCAGGAGACCCAGTACTTC
-,TRBD1,TRBJ1-2,TRBV19,14,CASRDSDPTRGYTF,TGTGCCAGCCGGGACAGCGATCCCACGAGGGGCTACACCTTC
-,-,TRBJ2-3,TRBV11-2,13,CASSPGIADTQYF,TGTGCCAGCAGCCCGGGAATAGCGGATACGCAGTATTTT
-,TRBD1,TRBJ2-3,TRBV5-1,13,CASSRGTADTQYF,TGCGCCAGCAGCCGAGGGACAGCAGATACGCAGTATTTT
-,TRBD2,TRBJ2-4,TRBV20-1,14,CSANWLAGANEQYF,TGCAGTGCTAATTGGCTAGCGGGAGCCAATGAGCAGTACTTC
-,-,TRBJ1-2,TRBV7-3,17,CASSPQSPSGSTCGYTF,TGTGCCAGCAGCCCCCAATCTCCTTCAGGGAGCACATGTGGCTACACCTTC
-,-,TRBJ1-5,TRBV7-2,15,CASSLGGGPTGPQHF,TGTGCCAGCAGCTTAGGTGGGGGGCCAACTGGGCCCCAGCATTTT
-,TRBD2,TRBJ2-3,TRBV7-2,15,CASSLAGGPEDTQYF,TGTGCCAGCAGCTTGGCGGGAGGGCCTGAAGATACGCAGTATTTT
-,-,TRBJ1-4,TRBV4-1,13,CVSSPGTPEKLFF,TGCGTCAGCAGCCCCGGGACCCCCGAAAAACTGTTTTTT
few,TRBD2,TRBJ2-1,TRBV5-1,17,CASSLGLAGEVYNEQFF,TGTGCCAGCAGCCTCGGACTAGCGGGAGAGGTTTACAATGAGCAGTTCTTC
few,TRBD1,TRBJ2-7,TRBV27,14,CASRRTGNSYEQYF,TGTGCCAGCAGACGGACAGGAAACTCCTACGAGCAGTACTTC
-,-,TRBJ2-4,TRBV4-2,16,CASSQDWVRAGNIQYF,TGTGCCAGCAGCCAAGATTGGGTGCGGGCCGGAAACATTCAGTACTTC
-,-,TRBJ1-5,TRBV20-1,15,CSADGAQQSNQPQHF,TGCAGTGCTGACGGGGCTCAGCAGAGCAATCAGCCCCAGCATTTT
-,-,TRBJ2-1,TRBV6-2/TRBV6-3,11,CATSGIETQFF,TGTGCCACCTCGGGGATAGAGACCCAGTTCTTC
few,TRBD2,TRBJ2-1,TRBV2,15,CASRDTSGGATEQFF,TGTGCCAGCAGGGACACTAGCGGGGGGGCCACTGAGCAGTTCTTC
-,-,TRBJ2-7,TRBV7-3,14,CASSRRAIFGEQYF,TGTGCCAGCAGCCGACGAGCTATCTTCGGTGAGCAGTACTTC
-,-,TRBJ1-2,TRBV5-1,13,CASSPGDTYGYTF,TGCGCCAGCAGCCCCGGGGACACCTATGGCTACACCTTC
-,TRBD1,TRBJ1-1,TRBV20-1,15,CSASRGTGVNTEAFF,TGCAGTGCTAGCAGGGGGACAGGGGTGAACACTGAAGCTTTCTTT
-,-,TRBJ1-2,TRBV20-1,15,CSARGEQGVKYGYTF,TGCAGTGCTAGGGGGGAACAGGGAGTCAAGTATGGCTACACCTTC
-,-,TRBJ1-5,TRBV7-2,14,CASSSEVSNQPQHF,TGTGCCAGCAGCTCTGAGGTTAGCAATCAGCCCCAGCATTTT
-,-,TRBJ2-5,TRBV5-1,16,CASSQGLQRGTETQYF,TGCGCCAGCAGCCAGGGACTACAAAGGGGGACGGAGACCCAGTACTTC
many,-,TRBJ2-7,TRBV5-1,12,CASSLEPYEQYF,TGCGCCAGCAGCTTAGAACCCTACGAGCAGTACTTC
-,TRBD1,TRBJ1-5,TRBV6-1,15,CASSIGTGGNQPQHF,TGTGCCAGCAGTATTGGGACAGGGGGCAATCAGCCCCAGCATTTT
-,TRBD2,TRBJ2-5,TRBV7-2,16,CASNLVAGVLGETQYF,TGTGCCAGCAACTTAGTAGCGGGAGTCCTCGGGGAGACCCAGTACTTC
few,-,TRBJ1-2,TRBV7-9,14,CASSKRDFEYGYTF,TGTGCCAGCAGCAAACGGGACTTCGAATATGGCTACACCTTC
-,-,TRBJ2-7,TRBV28,13,CASSGSLLYEQYF,TGTGCCAGCAGTGGCAGCCTTCTCTACGAGCAGTACTTC
few,-,TRBJ1-2,TRBV27,15,CASSFLGSNNYGYTF,TGTGCCAGCAGTTTTTTGGGGAGTAATAACTATGGCTACACCTTC
many,-,TRBJ2-5,TRBV27,16,CASSLSRTNPAETQYF,TGTGCCAGCAGTTTATCCCGGACTAATCCCGCTGAGACCCAGTACTTC
-,-,TRBJ2-5,TRBV29-1,12,CSVDGGKETQYF,TGCAGCGTTGATGGGGGGAAAGAGACCCAGTACTTC
-,-,TRBJ1-4,TRBV11-2,14,CASRSGPRGEKLFF,TGTGCCAGCAGATCAGGGCCGCGGGGTGAAAAACTGTTTTTT
-,TRBD2,TRBJ2-6,TRBV27,19,CASRPGLAGGGGGANVLTF,TGTGCCAGCAGACCGGGACTAGCGGGAGGAGGGGGTGGGGCCAACGTCCTGACTTTC
-,-,TRBJ2-7,TRBV7-3,15,CASSLYWGSAYEQYF,TGTGCCAGCAGCTTATATTGGGGGTCGGCCTACGAGCAGTACTTC
-,-,TRBJ2-3,TRBV4-3,17,CASSQALAVDVTDTQYF,TGCGCCAGCAGCCAAGCCCTTGCAGTGGATGTAACAGATACGCAGTATTTT
few,-,TRBJ1-5,TRBV6-5,15,CASSLGGEGNQPQHF,TGTGCCAGCAGCTTAGGGGGGGAGGGCAATCAGCCCCAGCATTTT
-,-,TRBJ2-7,TRBV20-1,12,CSAGRHGREQYF,TGCAGTGCCGGTCGACACGGCCGCGAGCAGTACTTC
once,-,TRBJ2-7,TRBV10-3,12,CAIRGMGREQYF,TGTGCCATCCGGGGCATGGGGCGCGAGCAGTACTTC
-,TRBD2,TRBJ2-3,TRBV20-1,15,CSAPEAGGGTDTQYF,TGCAGTGCCCCCGAAGCGGGAGGGGGGACAGATACGCAGTATTTT
few,-,TRBJ2-5,TRBV9,12,CASNTPGETQYF,TGTGCCAGCAACACCCCGGGAGAGACCCAGTACTTC
-,TRBD2,TRBJ2-3,TRBV6-5,20,CASSYSGLGLAGGSTDTQYF,TGTGCCAGCAGTTACTCGGGGTTAGGACTAGCGGGGGGGAGCACAGATACGCAGTATTTT
-,TRBD2,TRBJ2-1,TRBV7-2,15,CASSSGTSVYNEQFF,TGTGCCAGCAGCTCTGGGACTAGTGTGTACAATGAGCAGTTCTTC
-,-,TRBJ1-2,TRBV12-3/TRBV12-4,15,CASSLGGAGIYGYTF,TGTGCCAGCAGTTTGGGAGGGGCAGGTATCTATGGCTACACCTTC
-,TRBD1,TRBJ2-1,TRBV28,16,CASSTAGTGIYNEQFF,TGTGCCAGCAGCACGGCCGGGACAGGTATCTACAATGAGCAGTTCTTC
few,-,TRBJ2-1,TRBV3-1,18,CASSQDRGGPPPDNEQFF,TGTGCCAGCAGCCAAGATCGGGGCGGGCCCCCTCCGGACAATGAGCAGTTCTTC
-,-,TRBJ1-4,TRBV24-1,15,CATSDPTQIGEKLFF,TGTGCCACCAGTGACCCGACACAGATCGGCGAAAAACTGTTTTTT
-,TRBD1,TRBJ2-3,TRBV18,19,CASSRRRDSSSGGTDTQYF,TGTGCCAGCTCACGGCGACGGGACAGCTCCTCAGGGGGCACAGATACGCAGTATTTT
few,-,TRBJ2-6,TRBV20-1,15,CSARDAESGANVLTF,TGCAGTGCTAGAGATGCTGAGTCTGGGGCCAACGTCCTGACTTTC
-,TRBD1,TRBJ2-3,TRBV7-6,12,CASSPPGQTQYF,TGTGCCAGCAGCCCACCGGGACAGACGCAGTATTTT
few,TRBD2,TRBJ2-7,TRBV5-4,17,CASSPAPGLEGGDEQYF,TGTGCCAGCAGCCCAGCACCGGGACTAGAAGGCGGTGACGAGCAGTACTTC
few,TRBD1,TRBJ2-2,TRBV5-1,16,CASSLARGGPTGELFF,TGCGCCAGCAGCTTGGCAAGAGGGGGCCCCACCGGGGAGCTGTTTTTT
-,TRBD2,TRBJ2-1,TRBV10-2,14,CASRTSGVSNEQFF,TGCGCCAGCCGGACTAGCGGGGTTTCAAATGAGCAGTTCTTC
few,TRBD2,TRBJ2-3,TRBV20-1,17,CSARGLSGLARTDTQYF,TGCAGTGCTAGAGGACTCTCGGGACTAGCGAGAACAGATACGCAGTATTTT
-,-,TRBJ1-2,TRBV2,13,CASRQGRNYGYTF,TGTGCCAGCAGACAGGGAAGGAACTATGGCTACACCTTC
-,-,TRBJ2-5,TRBV12-5,13,CASGVGPRETQYF,TGTGCTAGTGGTGTGGGACCTCGGGAGACCCAGTACTTC
-,-,TRBJ1-1,TRBV7-9,14,CASSSTGVETEAFF,TGTGCCAGCAGCTCAACCGGGGTGGAAACTGAAGCTTTCTTT
-,TRBD1,TRBJ2-7,TRBV6-6,14,CASSYSNRGIEQYF,TGTGCCAGCAGTTACTCTAACAGGGGGATCGAGCAGTACTTC
many,-,TRBJ2-1,TRBV3-1,15,CASSQEGPRGNEQFF,TGTGCCAGCAGCCAAGAGGGGCCTAGAGGCAATGAGCAGTTCTTC